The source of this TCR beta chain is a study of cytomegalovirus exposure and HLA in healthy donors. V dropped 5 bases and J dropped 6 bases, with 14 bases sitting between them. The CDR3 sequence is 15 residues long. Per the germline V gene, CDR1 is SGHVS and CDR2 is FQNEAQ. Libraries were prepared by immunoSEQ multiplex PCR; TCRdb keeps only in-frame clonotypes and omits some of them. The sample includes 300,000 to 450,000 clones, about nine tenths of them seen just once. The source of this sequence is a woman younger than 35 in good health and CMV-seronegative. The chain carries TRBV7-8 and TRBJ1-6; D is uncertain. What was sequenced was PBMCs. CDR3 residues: CASSPEGHRNSPLHF. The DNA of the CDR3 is TGTGCCAGCAGCCCCGAGGGTCACCGTAATTCACCCCTCCACTTT. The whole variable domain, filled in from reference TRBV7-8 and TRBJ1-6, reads GAGVSQSPRYKVAKRGQDVALRCDPISGHVSLFWYQQALGQGPEFLTYFQNEAQLDKSGLPSDRFFAERPEGSVSTLKIQRTQQEDSAVYLCASSPEGHRNSPLHFGNGTRLTVT.